The sequence of this T cell receptor (beta chain) was determined in a study of technical replicates of blood from four donors. CDR1 and CDR2 (germline): MRHNA, SNTAGT. The CDR3 has 13 amino acids. V lost 6 bases and J 4 bases, leaving 10 bases between the germline ends. Some clones are missing from TCRdb's copy, which holds only in-frame ones; the method was immunoSEQ multiplex PCR. The sample lists over 60,000 clones, 93% occurring once. This chain uses TRBV6-4 with TRBJ2-1; D might be TRBD1 (5 bases). The sample was T cells isolated from PBMCs. This TCR was recovered from a human donor in good health. The CDR3 reads CASREDSYNEQFF. The CDR3 DNA reads as TGTGCCAGCAGAGAAGACAGTTACAATGAGCAGTTCTTC.